The TCR beta chain described here comes from a study of T cells in localized non-small cell lung cancer. Overall study findings and caveats: Prolonged overall survival went with higher T cell density in the blood. T cell clonality was highest in uninvolved adjacent lung, above tumor. Since sequencing was restricted to only one region of the tumor, intratumor heterogeneity remains a possibility.

Clones were sequenced by immunoSEQ multiplex PCR, and TCRdb holds only the in-frame ones, with some missing. The profile shows tens of thousands of clones, around 80% of them singletons. Trimming cost V 6 bases and J 2 bases, with 14 bases left between them. Germline V CDR1 and CDR2: MNHEY, SVGAGI. The CDR3 spans 14 residues. Turning to this clone: Antigen specificity is unknown.

The chain recombines TRBV6-5 with TRBJ2-7, with D possibly called TRBD1 or TRBD2 (6 bases each). This receptor was obtained from an older male donor with stage II squamous cell lung carcinoma. The sample in question was peripheral blood, obtained before any cancer treatment. Here the CDR3 reads CASSVQGGTYEQYF. The DNA of the CDR3 is TGTGCCAGCAGCGTACAGGGAGGAACCTACGAGCAGTACTTC.